The rows below give T cell receptor beta chains drawn from one sample of a study of blood T cell repertoires in COVID-19. The method was immunoSEQ multiplex PCR; TCRdb's version includes in-frame clones alone and lacks a portion of them. The sample yields some 170,000 clones, around 80% seen once. Sequencing input: PBMCs or T cells enriched from blood (not recorded which). The receptors stem from a man aged 50 to 59 who had recovered from COVID-19. CDR3s include the opening cysteine and the closing phenylalanine or tryptophan. D genes are given only for firm matches. The size entry is marked missing in some rows and otherwise reads once, few, many or a size class.

. TRBJ1-2 . TRBV16 TGTGCCAGCAGCCAAATGCAGGGGCCCTATTCCTATGGCTACACCTTC CASSQMQGPYSYGYTF
TRBD1 TRBJ1-5 . TRBV28 TGTGCCAGCAGTACGGGACAGGGGGACGATCAGCCCCAGCATTTT CASSTGQGDDQPQHF
TRBD1 TRBJ2-7 . TRBV5-4 TGTGCCAGCAGCTTGAATCCCGGGACAGCCACCTACGAGCAGTACTTC CASSLNPGTATYEQYF
. TRBJ1-2 . TRBV4-1 TGCGCCAGCAGCCAAGATCAGCGCCCCCCGAGTGTCTATGGCTACACCTTC CASSQDQRPPSVYGYTF
. TRBJ2-7 . TRBV28 TGTGCCAGCAGTTCCCCCCGGGAAACCTACGAGCAGTACTTC CASSSPRETYEQYF
. TRBJ2-7 . TRBV2 TGTGCCAGCAGTGAAGGAGCCTACGAGCAGTACTTC CASSEGAYEQYF
. TRBJ1-2 . TRBV30 TGTGCCTGGAGTATAAGTTCTAGTGGCTACACCTTC CAWSISSSGYTF
. TRBJ1-2 . TRBV28 TGTGCCAGCAGTGCCCGCGGGATCGCCTCCTATGGCTACACCTTC CASSARGIASYGYTF
. TRBJ1-6 . TRBV14 TGTGCCAGCAGCCGGGACTTTCCCGACTTAACACCCCTCCACTTT CASSRDFPDLTPLHF
TRBD1 TRBJ1-6 . TRBV4-1 TGCGCCAGCAGCCAGGGGACAGTTAATTCACCCCTCCACTTT CASSQGTVNSPLHF
. TRBJ2-7 . TRBV5-1 TGCGCCAGCAGCGAATCTTCGCAGTACGAGCAGTACTTC CASSESSQYEQYF
. TRBJ1-5 . TRBV28 TGTGCCAGCAGTCTGGATGGGAGGAATCAGCCCCAGCATTTT CASSLDGRNQPQHF
TRBD1 TRBJ1-5 . TRBV20-1 TGCAGTGCTAGTAAACAGGGGGGGCCCAATCAGCCCCAGCATTTT CSASKQGGPNQPQHF
TRBD1 TRBJ1-4 once TRBV2 TGTGCCAGCCACAGGGGGCGGGATGAAAAACTGTTTTTT CASHRGRDEKLFF
TRBD2 TRBJ2-3 once TRBV29-1 TGCAGCGTTGAAGATCTGAGGACTAGCGAAGGAAGTACGCAGTATTTT CSVEDLRTSEGSTQYF
. TRBJ1-5 . TRBV19 TGTGCCAGTAGTATGGACAGATTCAATCAGCCCCAGCATTTT CASSMDRFNQPQHF
. TRBJ1-1 . TRBV14 TGTGCCAGCAGCCAAGATTTGAGGTCCACTGAAGCTTTCTTT CASSQDLRSTEAFF
. TRBJ2-3 once TRBV28 TGTGCCAGCAGTCTCAGGGCCCGGGCCCCAGATACGCAGTATTTT CASSLRARAPDTQYF
. TRBJ2-7 . TRBV30 TGTGCCTGGAGAGACCCGGGACAGACTAGGCCCGACGAGCAGTACTTC CAWRDPGQTRPDEQYF
TRBD1 TRBJ2-4 . TRBV6-5 TGTGCCAGCATCCGGGACAGCAAAAACATTCAGTACTTC CASIRDSKNIQYF
. TRBJ1-3 . TRBV10-2 TGCGCCAGCAGGGGAGGGGCCCTCTCTGGAAACACCATATATTTT CASRGGALSGNTIYF
TRBD2 TRBJ2-3 . TRBV9 TGTGCCAGCAGCAGTAGCGGGGGCAGAACAGATACGCAGTATTTT CASSSSGGRTDTQYF
TRBD1 TRBJ1-3 . TRBV10-3 TGTGCCATCAGACAGGGGCAGCCCTCTGGAAACACCATATATTTT CAIRQGQPSGNTIYF
TRBD1 TRBJ1-5 . TRBV5-1 TGCGCCAGCAGCTTGGGGCCCTATTCAGGGGGTAGTCAGCCCCAGCATTTT CASSLGPYSGGSQPQHF
. TRBJ2-6 . TRBV9 TGTGCCAGCAGCGTAGCCCTTTCCCACATTAACTCTGGGGCCAACGTCCTGACTTTC CASSVALSHINSGANVLTF
TRBD2 TRBJ2-1 . TRBV5-1 TGCGCCAGCAGGCGCGTCGGGGGGGTTCTTCCGCAGTTCTTC CASRRVGGVLPQFF
TRBD1 TRBJ1-2 few TRBV18 TGTGCCAGCTCAACAGGGGATGGCTACACCTTC CASSTGDGYTF
TRBD1 TRBJ2-1 . TRBV7-9 TGTGCCAGCACCCAGACGACAGGGGGCTTAATTGAGCAGTTCTTC CASTQTTGGLIEQFF
. TRBJ2-7 . TRBV7-9 TGTGCCAGCAGGGGGCCAGACTACGAGCAGTACTTC CASRGPDYEQYF
TRBD1 TRBJ2-7 once TRBV5-6 TGTGCCAGCAGCCGTATGAAACCCGGGACAGCAATTCCGCGCTACGAGCAGTACTTC CASSRMKPGTAIPRYEQYF
. TRBJ2-7 . TRBV10-1 TGCGCCAGCAGTGAGACGAGGGCAGGGGTGAACGAGCAGTACTTC CASSETRAGVNEQYF
. TRBJ2-1 . TRBV11-1 TGTGCCAGCAGCTTCGACCGGGTCCCGGGCAATGAGCAGTTCTTC CASSFDRVPGNEQFF
TRBD1 TRBJ2-1 . TRBV5-5 TGTGCCAGCAGCTTGGAGGCAGGGGGCCACAATGAGCAGTTCTTC CASSLEAGGHNEQFF
. TRBJ1-2 . TRBV28 TGTGCCAGCGGAGACAACTATGGCTACACCTTC CASGDNYGYTF
TRBD1 TRBJ2-1 . TRBV5-1 TGCGCCAGCAGCCTAGCGACCGGGACAGGGGTCAATGAGCAGTTCTTC CASSLATGTGVNEQFF
. TRBJ2-5 . TRBV7-9 TGTGCCAGCAGCTTAAGTACTTGGGAGACCCAGTACTTC CASSLSTWETQYF
TRBD2 TRBJ2-1 . TRBV4-1 TGCGCCAGCAGTTCGCCCGGGACTAGCGCTCTCCCTGAGCAGTTCTTC CASSSPGTSALPEQFF
. TRBJ1-4 . TRBV28 TGTGCCAGCAGCCGCGGAGGAGAAAAACTGTTTTTT CASSRGGEKLFF
. TRBJ1-2 . TRBV15 TGTGCCACCAGCAGAGATCGCCTGCCTGACGGAGGCTATGGCTACACCTTC CATSRDRLPDGGYGYTF
TRBD2 TRBJ2-5 . TRBV3-1/TRBV3-2 TGTGCCAGCACCCTGGGAGGCCGGCGGGGGGAGACCCAGTACTTC CASTLGGRRGETQYF
TRBD2 TRBJ2-7 . TRBV5-1 TGCGCCAGCAGCTTCGGGGGGAGCTCCTACGAGCAGTACTTC CASSFGGSSYEQYF
TRBD1 TRBJ1-5 . TRBV18 TGTGCCAGCTCACCAACAGGGGATTATAGCAATCAGCCCCAGCATTTT CASSPTGDYSNQPQHF
. TRBJ2-1 once TRBV18 TGTGCCAGCTCACCACCGGTGGGTAGCGGCACCTACAATGAGCAGTTCTTC CASSPPVGSGTYNEQFF
. TRBJ1-5 . TRBV19 TGTGCCAGCAACTATCAGCCCCAGCATTTT CASNYQPQHF
. TRBJ1-4 . TRBV19 TGTGCCAGTAGACTTAATCCAACTAATGAAAAACTGTTTTTT CASRLNPTNEKLFF
TRBD1 TRBJ1-3 . TRBV9 TGTGCCAGCACCTCCGGGACAGGGACTGGAAACACCATATATTTT CASTSGTGTGNTIYF
TRBD1 TRBJ1-3 . TRBV3-1/TRBV3-2 TGTGCCAGCAGCTCCGGGACAGGGTCCTCTGGAAACACCATATATTTT CASSSGTGSSGNTIYF
. TRBJ1-2 few TRBV5-6 TGTGCCAGCAGCTTGGCCGAACAAAGCGGTGGCTACACCTTC CASSLAEQSGGYTF
. TRBJ1-2 . TRBV6-5 TGTGCCAGCAGTTACTCACCGACAGCTGATTATGGCTACACCTTC CASSYSPTADYGYTF
. TRBJ1-1 . TRBV28 TGTGCCAGCAGTTTACTGGCAGGGAACACTGAAGCTTTCTTT CASSLLAGNTEAFF
. TRBJ1-1 . TRBV7-2 TGTGCCAGCAGTTTCATTAGGAACACTGAAGCTTTCTTT CASSFIRNTEAFF
. TRBJ1-4 . TRBV6-2/TRBV6-3 TGTGCCAGCAGCCCAAGTCAGGGTGCTAATGAAAAACTGTTTTTT CASSPSQGANEKLFF
TRBD1 TRBJ1-1 once TRBV24-1 TGTGCCACCAGGATCAGGGACAGGGACATGAACACTGAAGCTTTCTTT CATRIRDRDMNTEAFF